The 14 T cell receptor beta chains reported below all come from one sample, sequenced in a study of tumor T cells in aggressive B-cell lymphoma. Some clones are missing from TCRdb's copy, which holds only in-frame ones; the method was immunoSEQ multiplex PCR. The sample lists some 2,000 clones, approximately 86% occurring once. Sequencing input: tumor tissue. The receptor source for this set is an adult with diffuse large B cell lymphoma.

This clone was counted a single time. This chain links TRBV13 with TRBJ2-7; 7 bases fit TRBD1. Germline lookup yields CDR1 PRHDT and CDR2 FYEKMQ (reference sequence). Losses at the gene ends were 3 bases for V and 3 bases for J; bases not matched to a gene: 8. The CDR3 runs 15 residues. Here the CDR3 DNA reads TGTGCCAGCAGCTTCCGGGACAGTCAACGCTACGAGCAGTACTTC. Translation: CASSFRDSQRYEQYF.

The genes are TRBV4-3 and TRBJ2-3; D remains unclear. Per germline, CDR1 LGHNA and CDR2 YSLEER. The length of the CDR3 is 14 residues. Trimming left V 1 base short and J 6 bases short, with 11 bases between. CDR3 DNA sequence: TGCGCCAGCAGCCAAGGTGAAAGAGAGGATACGCAGTATTTT. Its translation: CASSQGEREDTQYF.

V and J are TRBV7-9 and TRBJ1-1, with 12 bases identical to TRBD1. In germline, CDR1 is SEHNR, CDR2 FQNEAQ (reference sequence). The V segment lost 3 bases and the J segment 6 bases; nucleotides outside the gene matches: 2. This CDR3 has 14 amino acids. Here the CDR3 DNA reads TGTGCCAGCAGCTTTGGGACAGGGGGCTCTGAAGCTTTCTTT. It translates to CASSFGTGGSEAFF.

The chain carries TRBV4-2 and TRBJ2-1; D is uncertain. CDR3 length: 15 residues. Trimming stripped 0 bases from V and 6 bases from J, with 12 bases between. Germline V gene lookup returns CDR1 LGHNA and CDR2 YNFKEQ. The CDR3 reads CASSQDRWHSNEQFF. The CDR3 DNA follows: TGTGCCAGCAGCCAAGATCGCTGGCATTCCAATGAGCAGTTCTTC.

The chain is built from TRBV5-4 and TRBJ2-5; TRBD1 might be the D (5 bases). This CDR3 has 13 residues. Trimming left V 2 bases short and J 4 bases short, with 9 bases between. Germline V gene data show CDR1 as SGHNT and CDR2 as YYREEE (reference sequence). CDR3 sequence (DNA): TGTGCCAGCAGCTTAGACAGCCGAGAGACCCAGTACTTC. As protein: CASSLDSRETQYF. Looking up the rest from reference TRBV5-4 and TRBJ2-5 gives the full variable domain: ETGVTQSPTHLIKTRGQQVTLRCSSQSGHNTVSWYQQALGQGPQFIFQYYREEENGRGNFPPRFSGLQFPNYSSELNVNALELDDSALYLCASSLDSRETQYFGPGTRLLVL.

The chain carries TRBV19 and TRBJ2-1; 9 nucleotides align to TRBD1. V lost 4 bases to trimming and J lost 8 bases; unmatched junction nucleotides: 9. The germline CDR1 and CDR2 sequences are LNHDA and SQIVND (reference sequence). CDR3 length: 15 residues. CDR3 loop: CASSTGTGIVDEQFF. The CDR3 region has the DNA TGTGCCAGTAGTACGGGGACAGGGATTGTGGATGAGCAGTTCTTC. The entire variable domain, with the rest obtained from reference TRBV19 and TRBJ2-1, is as follows: DGGITQSPKYLFRKEGQNVTLSCEQNLNHDAMYWYRQDPGQGLRLIYYSQIVNDFQKGDIAEGYSVSREKKESFPLTVTSAQKNPTAFYLCASSTGTGIVDEQFFGPGTRLTVL.

The gene calls are TRBV14 and TRBJ1-1; D remains ambiguous. The V and J ends lost 5 bases and 4 bases respectively, with 17 bases between them. The CDR3 covers 15 residues. Germline CDR1 and CDR2: SGHDN and FVKESK. The chain's CDR3 is CASSFLLGITTEAFF. In DNA form, the CDR3 reads TGTGCCAGCAGCTTCCTACTAGGGATTACCACTGAAGCTTTCTTT.

The chain carries TRBV9 and TRBJ2-1; perhaps TRBD2 as D (5 bases). Germline V gene sequence: CDR1 SGDLS, CDR2 YYNGEE. V gave up 4 bases and J gave up 2 bases, with 16 bases separating them. The CDR3 sequence is 16 residues long. The CDR3 DNA follows: TGTGCCAGCAGCCCCCCCGGGATTAGCACCTACAATGAGCAGTTCTTC. This codes for CASSPPGISTYNEQFF.

Points on this clone: Sequence at one end of the junction differs from germline and may be a read error. This sequence joins TRBV9 and TRBJ2-3; possible D gene TRBD1, 6 bases. Germline assignment: CDR1 SGDLS and CDR2 YYNGEE. This CDR3 contains 15 residues. CDR3 bases: TGTACCAGCGCGAGGGGTGGGGGCGTTACAGATACGCAGTATTTT. Its protein product is CTSARGGGVTDTQYF.

V and J are TRBV4-2 and TRBJ1-4; D possibly corresponds to TRBD1 (6 bases). The V end lost 0 bases, the J end lost 6 bases, and 11 bases lay between the germline ends. The CDR3 contains 15 residues. The germline gives CDR1 LGHNA, CDR2 YNFKEQ. The CDR3 DNA is TGTGCCAGCAGCCAAGATGGGGCAGGGGATGAAAAACTGTTTTTT. Its protein is CASSQDGAGDEKLFF.

The chain combines TRBV7-2 with TRBJ1-3; D uncertain. This CDR3 comprises 16 residues. V was trimmed by 2 bases and J by 9 bases, leaving 20 bases between them. The germline gives CDR1 SGHTA, CDR2 FQGNSA. For the CDR3, the DNA is TGTGCCAGCAGCTTATGGGGAGGATGGCCCCTAGGCACCATATATTTT. Translation: CASSLWGGWPLGTIYF. Based on the CDR3 plus reference TRBV7-2 and TRBJ1-3, the full variable domain is GAGVSQSPSNKVTEKGKDVELRCDPISGHTALYWYRQSLGQGLEFLIYFQGNSAPDKSGLPSDRFSAERTGGSVSTLTIQRTQQEDSAVYLCASSLWGGWPLGTIYFGEGSWLTVV.

As to this clone: The junction departs from germline at one end; a sequencing error may be responsible. J is TRBJ2-7 and V is TRBV5-6; D unresolved. The CDR3 extends over 17 amino acids. Per the germline V gene, CDR1 is SGHDT and CDR2 is YYEEEE. The CDR3, as DNA: TGTACCAGCAGCTTGGAAGGTTCGGTAGAAGATAGCTACGAACAGTACTTC. Encoded protein: CTSSLEGSVEDSYEQYF.

This clone was picked up a small number of times. This chain links TRBV7-2 with TRBJ2-3, with D possibly being TRBD2 (5 bases). With 1 base removed from V and 4 bases from J, the gap between germline ends came to 9 bases. This CDR3 contains 14 residues. Germline assignment: CDR1 SGHTA and CDR2 FQGNSA. The CDR3 coding sequence is TGTGCCAGCAGCTTAGTGGACTCCCCAGATACGCAGTATTTT. Translated, it gives CASSLVDSPDTQYF.

The genes are TRBV5-4 and TRBJ2-5; 7 bases fit TRBD2. Germline loops: CDR1 SGHNT, CDR2 YYREEE (reference sequence). The CDR3 length is 14 residues. The junction had 8 bases not matched to a gene; V was cut back by 4 bases and J by 5 bases. DNA for the CDR3: TGTGCCAGCAGCCTGGGGGGGGGAAGGGAGACCCAGTACTTC. Protein product: CASSLGGGRETQYF.